The 5 T cell receptor beta chains listed next were all sequenced from one sample in a study of blood T cell repertoires in COVID-19. Generated by immunoSEQ multiplex PCR, the TCRdb table keeps only in-frame clones and is missing some. Found here are fewer than 250,000 clones, 83% of them singletons; the top ten hold roughly 5.5%. Material: peripheral blood. These receptor sequences come from a human donor in a cohort sampled during active COVID-19.

This clone was observed once. The CDR3 nucleotides read TGTGCCAGCAGCCTGCAAGCTAGCGGGGACACAGATACGCAGTATTTT. Protein: CASSLQASGDTDTQYF. This sequence joins TRBV5-4 and TRBJ2-3, with TRBD2 matching 9 bases. The CDR3 is 16 amino acids. In germline, CDR1 is SGHNT, CDR2 YYREEE (reference sequence). Losses at the gene ends were 4 bases for V and 2 bases for J; bases not matched to a gene: 8.

This clone showed up just a few times. V gene TRBV6-6 combines with J gene TRBJ1-1, with unresolved D. Trimming took off 8 bases at V and 3 bases at J, with 10 bases between the two ends. Germline V gene data show CDR1 as MNHNY and CDR2 as SVGAGI (reference sequence). This CDR3 comprises 12 residues. The CDR3 here is CASLLGYTEAFF. CDR3 coding DNA: TGTGCCAGCCTTCTAGGCTACACTGAAGCTTTCTTT.

The chain recombines TRBV5-1 with TRBJ2-5; D is undetermined. This CDR3 comprises 14 residues. The V and J ends lost 4 bases and 1 base respectively, with 11 bases between them. Germline CDR1 is SGHRS and CDR2 is YFSETQ. The CDR3 sequence is CASSIGVIQETQYF. CDR3 DNA: TGCGCCAGCAGCATAGGAGTGATCCAAGAGACCCAGTACTTC.

J is TRBJ2-5 and V is TRBV5-1; D not certain. The CDR3 contains 11 residues. Trimming left V 1 base short and J 5 bases short, with 3 bases between. The germline gives CDR1 SGHRS, CDR2 YFSETQ. CDR3 nucleotide sequence: TGCGCCAGCAGCTTGTCGGAGACCCAGTACTTC. Its translation is CASSLSETQYF.

This chain uses TRBV28 with TRBJ2-1; 7 bases agree with TRBD2. This CDR3 has 16 residues. Per the germline V gene, CDR1 is MDHEN and CDR2 is SYDVKM. J was trimmed by 2 bases and V by 2 bases; bases with no gene match: 6. The DNA of the CDR3 is TGTGCCAGCAGTTTAACGGCTAGCGGTACCTACAATGAGCAGTTCTTC. Translating gives CASSLTASGTYNEQFF.